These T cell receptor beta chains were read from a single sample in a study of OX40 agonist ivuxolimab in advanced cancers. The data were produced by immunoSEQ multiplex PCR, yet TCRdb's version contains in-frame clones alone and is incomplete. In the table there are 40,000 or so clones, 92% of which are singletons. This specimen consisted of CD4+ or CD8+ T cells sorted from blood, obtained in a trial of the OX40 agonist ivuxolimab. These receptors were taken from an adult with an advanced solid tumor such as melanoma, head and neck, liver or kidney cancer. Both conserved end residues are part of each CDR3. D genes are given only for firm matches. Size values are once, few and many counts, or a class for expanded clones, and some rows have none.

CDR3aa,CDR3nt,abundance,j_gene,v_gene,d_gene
CASSSPTGQGLSYGYTF,TGTGCCAGCAGTTCCCCCACCGGACAGGGACTCAGCTATGGCTACACCTTC,-,TRBJ1-2,TRBV27,TRBD1
CASSLVSGGTEAFF,TGTGCCAGCAGCTTAGTATCAGGGGGCACTGAAGCTTTCTTT,once,TRBJ1-1,TRBV11-2,TRBD1
CASSIPDSGYEKLFF,TGTGCCAGTAGTATTCCCGACAGCGGGTATGAAAAACTGTTTTTT,-,TRBJ1-4,TRBV19,-
CASSLTYEQYF,TGTGCCAGCAGCTTAACCTACGAGCAGTACTTC,-,TRBJ2-7,TRBV7-9,-
CATGVQGKTHEQYF,TGTGCCACGGGAGTTCAGGGGAAAACCCACGAGCAGTACTTC,-,TRBJ2-7,TRBV6-6,-
CASRSGSTYEQYF,TGTGCCAGCAGGTCGGGCAGTACCTACGAGCAGTACTTC,-,TRBJ2-7,TRBV7-9,-
CASSPPDWDTGREQYF,TGTGCCAGCTCACCGCCCGACTGGGACACCGGCCGGGAGCAGTACTTC,-,TRBJ2-7,TRBV18,-
CASSHSLSGNIQYF,TGTGCCAGCAGCCATAGCCTCTCCGGAAACATTCAGTACTTC,-,TRBJ2-4,TRBV7-9,-
CASSYSTAGRGEQYF,TGTGCCAGCAGTTACTCAACAGCCGGACGTGGGGAGCAGTACTTC,-,TRBJ2-7,TRBV6-6,-
CASNSYNSNQPQHF,TGTGCCAGCAACTCATACAATAGCAATCAGCCCCAGCATTTT,-,TRBJ1-5,TRBV7-9,-
CASSPFGRASGSTDTQYF,TGTGCCAGCAGCCCCTTTGGGAGGGCTAGCGGGAGCACAGATACGCAGTATTTT,once,TRBJ2-3,TRBV9,TRBD2
CASSLDTEAFF,TGTGCCAGCAGCTTAGATACTGAAGCTTTCTTT,-,TRBJ1-1,TRBV7-6,-
CASREGAGGYGYTF,TGTGCCAGCAGAGAGGGGGCAGGGGGCTATGGCTACACCTTC,few,TRBJ1-2,TRBV2,TRBD1
CSVAPGTRYAEQYF,TGCAGCGTCGCCCCCGGGACTAGGTATGCCGAGCAGTACTTC,-,TRBJ2-7,TRBV29-1,TRBD2
CASSPAGGSTDTQYF,TGTGCCAGCAGCCCAGCGGGAGGTAGCACAGATACGCAGTATTTT,-,TRBJ2-3,TRBV11-1,TRBD2
CASSQGQASGNTIYF,TGTGCCAGCAGCCAAGGCCAGGCCTCTGGAAACACCATATATTTT,once,TRBJ1-3,TRBV4-2,-
CSATGAGNTIYF,TGCAGCGCAACAGGGGCTGGAAACACCATATATTTT,-,TRBJ1-3,TRBV29-1,TRBD1
CASSQGQTNTGELFF,TGCGCCAGCAGCCAGGGACAGACGAACACCGGGGAGCTGTTTTTT,-,TRBJ2-2,TRBV4-3,TRBD1
CASSDHGGPYNEQFF,TGTGCCAGCAGTGACCACGGGGGACCATACAATGAGCAGTTCTTC,-,TRBJ2-1,TRBV2,-
CASSEGLARDTQYF,TGCGCCAGCAGTGAAGGACTAGCCAGAGATACGCAGTATTTT,-,TRBJ2-3,TRBV10-1,TRBD2
CAISPVPRGDGTEAFF,TGTGCCATCAGCCCTGTCCCGAGAGGGGATGGGACTGAAGCTTTCTTT,-,TRBJ1-1,TRBV10-3,-
CSVRDGLNTEAFF,TGCAGCGTTCGGGACGGCTTGAACACTGAAGCTTTCTTT,-,TRBJ1-1,TRBV29-1,-
CASSIEAGAGTQYF,TGTGCCAGTAGTATAGAGGCGGGAGCGGGGACCCAGTACTTC,-,TRBJ2-5,TRBV19,TRBD2
CASIQTDWASYEQYF,TGTGCCAGCATCCAAACCGATTGGGCATCCTACGAGCAGTACTTC,once,TRBJ2-7,TRBV2,-
CASRASSAQETQYF,TGTGCCAGCCGAGCCTCTTCAGCGCAAGAGACCCAGTACTTC,-,TRBJ2-5,TRBV27,-
CASSSSGGYEQYF,TGTGCCAGCAGTTCGTCAGGGGGATACGAGCAGTACTTC,-,TRBJ2-7,TRBV27,TRBD1
CASSPRRGTEAFF,TGTGCCAGCAGCCCCCGGAGGGGCACTGAAGCTTTCTTT,-,TRBJ1-1,TRBV4-2,-
CASSGYLSGASSYNEQFF,TGTGCCAGCAGCGGATACCTTAGCGGGGCCAGCTCCTACAATGAGCAGTTCTTC,-,TRBJ2-1,TRBV11-2,TRBD2
CASSGSGTGGNTIYF,TGTGCCAGCAGCGGCAGCGGGACAGGTGGAAACACCATATATTTT,-,TRBJ1-3,TRBV9,TRBD1
CASSLDWGDTQYF,TGTGCCAGCAGCCTGGACTGGGGAGATACGCAGTATTTT,-,TRBJ2-3,TRBV5-6,-
CASSQDNELFTGELFF,TGCGCCAGCAGCCAAGATAATGAACTATTCACCGGGGAGCTGTTTTTT,-,TRBJ2-2,TRBV4-3,-
CASSLEGAGMNTEAFF,TGTGCCAGCAGCTTAGAAGGTGCAGGGATGAACACTGAAGCTTTCTTT,once,TRBJ1-1,TRBV11-1,-
CASSLGTSHNEQFF,TGTGCCAGCAGTTTGGGGACTAGCCACAATGAGCAGTTCTTC,-,TRBJ2-1,TRBV27,TRBD2
CASSFTGLAKNIQYF,TGTGCCAGCAGTTTCACCGGACTAGCCAAAAACATTCAGTACTTC,once,TRBJ2-4,TRBV7-2,-
CASSYSNTQETQYF,TGTGCCAGCAGTTACTCGAACACCCAAGAGACCCAGTACTTC,medium-sized,TRBJ2-5,TRBV6-5,-
CAISEPGGGGEAFF,TGTGCCATCAGTGAGCCCGGGGGTGGGGGTGAAGCTTTCTTT,-,TRBJ1-1,TRBV10-3,-
CSATPGGREQYF,TGCAGCGCTACCCCGGGAGGGCGCGAGCAGTACTTC,-,TRBJ2-7,TRBV29-1,TRBD2
CASSLRVLKNTEAFF,TGTGCCAGCAGTTTGAGGGTGCTTAAGAACACTGAAGCTTTCTTT,-,TRBJ1-1,TRBV28,-
CASSKSVGQTGELFF,TGTGCCAGCAGCAAAAGTGTGGGCCAGACCGGGGAGCTGTTTTTT,-,TRBJ2-2,TRBV4-2,-
CASSWGRLTGELFF,TGTGCCAGCAGCTGGGGACGCCTCACCGGGGAGCTGTTTTTT,-,TRBJ2-2,TRBV7-8,-
CASSTRQAGDTEAFF,TGTGCCAGCAGCACTCGACAAGCGGGGGACACTGAAGCTTTCTTT,-,TRBJ1-1,TRBV7-2,-
CASSSPFDTGAMLEAFF,TGTGCCAGCAGTTCGCCCTTCGACACGGGGGCTATGTTGGAAGCTTTCTTT,-,TRBJ1-1,TRBV28,-
CASSSPGQGAYEQYF,TGTGCCAGCAGCTCTCCAGGACAGGGGGCGTACGAGCAGTACTTC,-,TRBJ2-7,TRBV13,TRBD1
CASSSDRAGRTDTQYF,TGTGCCAGCAGCTCCGATCGGGCTGGGAGAACAGATACGCAGTATTTT,-,TRBJ2-3,TRBV13,-
CASSIDYNTDTQYF,TGTGCCAGTAGTATAGACTACAACACAGATACGCAGTATTTT,-,TRBJ2-3,TRBV19,-
CASSLYHRGPAFF,TGTGCCAGCAGCTTATATCACAGGGGGCCAGCTTTCTTT,-,TRBJ1-1,TRBV5-6,TRBD1
CASSSGQKNIQYF,TGTGCCAGCAGCTCGGGACAGAAAAACATTCAGTACTTC,-,TRBJ2-4,TRBV7-9,TRBD1
CASSLPGQEFYGYTF,TGTGCCAGCAGTTTACCGGGACAGGAGTTTTATGGCTACACCTTC,-,TRBJ1-2,TRBV7-9,TRBD1
CASSSSGTGGSGNTIYF,TGCGCCAGCAGCTCGTCCGGGACAGGGGGCTCTGGAAACACCATATATTTT,-,TRBJ1-3,TRBV4-1,TRBD1
CASSLASRKGEQFF,TGTGCCAGCAGCTTAGCTAGCCGAAAGGGCGAGCAGTTCTTC,once,TRBJ2-1,TRBV13,-